Following are 22 T cell receptor beta chains from one sample sequenced in a study of tumor-infiltrating lymphocytes in oesophageal squamous cell carcinoma. A single record per CDR3 protein comes from TCRdb applying MiXCR to the PCR reads. The top ten clones hold around 40% of a sample with some 11,000 distinct CDR3 sequences, just under 55% of them seen once. The sample was esophageal tumor tissue. These receptors were obtained from a female donor with esophageal squamous cell carcinoma.

The chain recombines TRBV10-3 with TRBJ2-5, with 12 bases matching TRBD2. The J call is in doubt because the DNA end fits TRBJ2-1 better. This CDR3 is built from 15 residues. The germline V gene encodes CDR1 ENHRY and CDR2 SYGVKD. CDR3 in DNA: TGTGCCATCGGGGGACTAGCGGGCGCTTACAATGAGCAGTTCTTC. Translation: CAIGGLAGAYNEQFF.

Only one count was recorded for this clonotype. The chain is built from TRBV7-3 and TRBJ2-4, with 9 nucleotides matching TRBD2. TRBJ2-1 matches the DNA end more closely, so the J call is doubtful. Germline CDR1 SGHTA, CDR2 FQGTGA. This CDR3 has 14 amino acids. The DNA of the CDR3 is TGTGCCAAGTCGAGGCTAGCGGGGTACAATGAGCAGTTCTTC. Protein product: CAKSRLAGYNEQFF.

The chain is built from TRBV12-3 or TRBV12-4 and TRBJ2-4; D is possibly TRBD1 (6 bases). The last part of the DNA fits TRBJ2-6 better; the J call may be wrong. This CDR3 is built from 18 residues. This chain's CDR3 is CASSFPGAMDAGANVLTF. CDR3 nucleotide sequence: TGTGCCAGCAGTTTTCCAGGGGCCATGGATGCTGGGGCCAACGTCCTGACTTTC.

A note on this clonotype: A read error is possible here, since a much larger clone lies one base away. The genes are TRBV5-1 and TRBJ1-1; TRBD1 matches 8 bases. The CDR3 runs to 18 residues. The germline CDR1 and CDR2 sequences are SGHRS and YFSETQ. The DNA for the CDR3 is TGCGCCAGCAGCTCACTCCCCTGGACAGGGATGAATACCGGGGAGCTGTATTTT. Translating it yields CASSSLPWTGMNTGELYF.

Concerning this clonotype itself: The CDR3 ends on some other residue instead of the conserved phenylalanine or tryptophan, so this is likely a read error. The DNA is left out, because the CDR3 cannot be placed on it with certainty; the CDR3 is given as TCRdb lists it. J is TRBJ1-1 and V is TRBV12-3 or TRBV12-4; the table's D call TRBD1 went unverified against the DNA. A total of 15 residues make up the CDR3, ends included. CDR3: CASRWTGRITTSSTL.

This clonotype rates as medium-sized (0.01 to 0.1%). V gene TRBV7-9 combines with J gene TRBJ2-2; D ambiguous. The CDR3 length is 14 residues. The ends were cut back, 2 bases at V and 4 bases at J, with 8 bases in the middle. Germline-derived CDR1 and CDR2 are SEHNR and FQNEAQ (reference sequence). The DNA for the CDR3 is TGTGCCAGCAGCTTATCCCCTCCCACCGGGGAGCTGTTTTTT. Protein: CASSLSPPTGELFF.

The chain carries TRBV27 and TRBJ2-3; tentative D call: TRBD2 (6 bases). The better agreement between TRBJ2-5 and the DNA end casts doubt on the J call. Germline CDR1 MNHEY, CDR2 SMNVEV (reference sequence). The CDR3 runs 14 residues. The CDR3 nucleotides read TGTGCCAGCAGTTTTAGGAGGGGACAAGAGACCCAGTACTTC. This gives the protein CASSFRRGQETQYF.

The chain carries TRBV6-6 and TRBJ2-1; a possible D gene is TRBD1 (6 bases). The better agreement between TRBJ2-7 and the DNA end casts doubt on the J call. This CDR3 is 14 amino acids long. Germline V gene sequence: CDR1 MNHNY, CDR2 SVGAGI (reference sequence). In nucleotides, the CDR3 is TGTGCCAGCAGCCGGAACAGGGATCGGTACGAGCAGTACTTC. Translation: CASSRNRDRYEQYF.

The CDR3 here is CASSFYASGYEQYF. CDR3 coding DNA: TGTGCCAGCAGCTTCTATGCCAGCGGCTACGAGCAGTACTTC. V is TRBV7-8 and J is TRBJ2-5; D is possibly TRBD2 (5 bases). With the DNA end fitting TRBJ2-7 better, the J assignment may be wrong. Germline-derived CDR1 and CDR2 are SGHVS and FQNEAQ. The CDR3 spans 14 residues.

This sequence joins TRBV7-3 and TRBJ2-2; D unclear. The V end lost 8 bases, the J end lost 7 bases, and 5 bases lay between the germline ends. This CDR3 spans 10 amino acids. Germline loops: CDR1 SGHTA, CDR2 FQGTGA. CDR3 sequence reads: CASFRGELFF. Written as DNA, the CDR3 is TGTGCCAGCTTCCGCGGGGAGCTGTTTTTT.

DNA for the CDR3: TGTGCCAGCACCGACTACACTGAAGCTTTCTTC. Its protein product is CASTDYTEAFF. This chain links TRBV5-4 with TRBJ2-1, with a weak D call TRBD2 (5 bases). Germline V lookup: CDR1 SGHNT, CDR2 YYREEE (reference sequence). V was shortened by 6 bases and J by 16 bases, with 17 bases between the two germline ends. The CDR3 is made up of 11 amino acids. Based on the CDR3 plus reference TRBV5-4 and TRBJ2-1, the full variable domain is ETGVTQSPTHLIKTRGQQVTLRCSSQSGHNTVSWYQQALGQGPQFIFQYYREEENGRGNFPPRFSGLQFPNYSSELNVNALELDDSALYLCASTDYTEAFFGPGTRLTVL.

This clonotype was counted a few times. The chain recombines TRBV7-2 with TRBJ2-5, with D perhaps matching TRBD2 (5 bases). Between the trimmed V and J ends, which lost 2 bases and 4 bases, there was a span of 11 bases. The CDR3 has 14 amino acids. CDR1 SGHTA and CDR2 FQGNSA come from the germline V gene. The chain's CDR3 is CASSLSRGIETQYF. In nucleotides, the CDR3 is TGTGCCAGCAGCTTATCTCGGGGAATAGAGACCCAGTACTTC.

This clonotype was seen at least ten times. V gene TRBV7-2 combines with J gene TRBJ2-1; 7 bases match TRBD1. With 2 bases clipped from V and 5 bases from J, the junction kept 6 bases outside the gene matches. The CDR3 extends over 15 amino acids. Germline V CDR1 and CDR2: SGHTA, FQGNSA. CDR3 residues: CASSLMTGMHNEQFF. In DNA, the CDR3 is TGTGCCAGCAGCTTAATGACAGGGATGCACAATGAGCAGTTCTTC.

Of note for this clonotype: At one boundary the junction diverges from the germline segment, which might be a read error. The rearrangement links TRBV5-3 to TRBJ2-3; no clear D gene. TRBV5-3 is sorted into the ORF group, with uncertain function. CDR3 length: 14 amino acids. The CDR3 nucleotides are TGTGCCAGCAGCTTGGAGTGGGGTGCAGATACGCAGTATTTT. It specifies CASSLEWGADTQYF.

Only a few counts were recorded for this clonotype. V gene TRBV7-2 combines with J gene TRBJ2-1; 7 bases align to TRBD1. The J segment lost 12 bases and the V segment lost 5 bases, leaving 19 bases of the junction unmatched. The CDR3 is 16 residues long. Per the germline V gene, CDR1 is SGHTA and CDR2 is FQGNSA. CDR3 loop: CASSTNPVTGHLGQFF. The CDR3 region has the DNA TGTGCCAGCAGCACCAACCCCGTGACAGGGCACCTCGGGCAGTTCTTC.

This clonotype has ten or more counts. The chain uses TRBV28 and TRBJ2-1; D ambiguous. The germline V and J ends were trimmed by 8 bases and 7 bases, with 12 bases remaining between them. CDR3 length: 12 residues. From germline, CDR1 is MDHEN and CDR2 SYDVKM. CDR3: CASLLNDNEQFF. The CDR3 nucleotides are TGTGCCAGCCTCCTCAACGATAATGAGCAGTTCTTC.

This clonotype was seen more than once but under ten times. The chain joins TRBV7-2 to TRBJ2-1; 7 positions agree with TRBD2. Germline lookup yields CDR1 SGHTA and CDR2 FQGNSA. The V segment lost 1 base and the J segment 3 bases; nucleotides outside the gene matches: 3. The CDR3 loop spans 15 amino acids. CDR3 loop: CASSLEGGVYNEQFF. In nucleotides, the CDR3 is TGTGCCAGCAGCTTAGAGGGAGGGGTCTACAATGAGCAGTTCTTC.

This clonotype was counted a single time. The rearrangement uses TRBV7-6 and TRBJ2-3; D might be TRBD2 (5 bases). The J call may be in error: the DNA end matches TRBJ2-7 better. The length of the CDR3 is 15 residues. Germline CDR1 reads SGHVS; CDR2 reads FNYEAQ. The CDR3 is CASSLSGLSVNEQYF. DNA for the CDR3: TGTGCCAGCAGCTTATCGGGATTGTCGGTGAATGAGCAGTACTTC.

Of note for this clonotype: A read error may explain this, as a much larger clone is one base away. The CDR3 carries no conserved terminal phenylalanine or tryptophan, so it likely arises from a read error. The chain employs TRBV4-2 and TRBJ2-1; no clear D. V was trimmed by 6 bases and J by 0 bases, leaving 3 bases between them. The CDR3 consists of 12 residues. From germline, CDR1 is LGHNA and CDR2 YNFKEQ. CDR3 sequence: CASRGSYNEQFL. CDR3 sequence (DNA): TGTGCCAGCAGAGGCTCCTACAATGAGCAGTTCTTG.

This clonotype showed up many times. The rearrangement uses TRBV28 and TRBJ1-2, with unresolved D. Trimming took off 6 bases at V and 4 bases at J, with 9 bases between the two ends. There are 12 residues in the CDR3. Germline V gene lookup returns CDR1 MDHEN and CDR2 SYDVKM. The CDR3 spells CASRVGVYGYTF. In DNA form, the CDR3 reads TGTGCCAGCAGAGTCGGGGTCTATGGCTACACCTTC.

With respect to this clonotype: Relative to the germline gene, one junction end is altered; a read error may explain this. The rearrangement joins TRBV12-3 or TRBV12-4 to TRBJ1-1; D is ambiguous. This CDR3 has 13 residues. CDR3 DNA sequence: TGTGTCAGCAGCCCCCCCGGGGACACTGAAGCTTTCTTT. It encodes CVSSPPGDTEAFF.

The rearrangement links TRBV6-2 or TRBV6-3 to TRBJ2-5; 8 nucleotides line up with TRBD1. The CDR3 is made up of 15 amino acids. The V segment lost 5 bases and the J segment 1 base; nucleotides outside the gene matches: 6. Looked up from germline, CDR1 is MNHEY and CDR2 is SVGEGT. The CDR3 nucleotides read TGTGCCAGCAGTGGGTCCGGGACAGGCCAAGAGACCCAGTACTTC. This encodes CASSGSGTGQETQYF.